Each of the 27 T cell receptor beta chains below was sequenced from the same sample in a study of T-cell memory formation after mild COVID-19. One entry per CDR3 protein results from TCRdb running MiXCR on the 5' RACE reads. The sample has 150,000 to 200,000 distinct CDR3 sequences; about 14% are singletons. What was sequenced was PBMCs or a T cell subset sorted from them (not recorded which). Receptors originate from an adult woman who had mild COVID-19 (a few samples of this study predate the infection). Cell type and time point are not known.

The V call is TRBV11-2, the J call TRBJ2-2; D gene ambiguous. Germline V gives CDR1 SGHAT, CDR2 FQNNGV. The CDR3 is 13 residues long. The V end was cut by 3 bases, the J end by 7 bases, with 9 bases between. CDR3 in DNA: TGTGCCAGCAGCTTTTCTCAGCTCGGGGAGCTGTTTTTT. Protein sequence: CASSFSQLGELFF.

The rearrangement uses TRBV5-1 and TRBJ1-6; D not certain. This CDR3 spans 14 amino acids. The germline V and J ends were trimmed by 7 bases and 5 bases, with 13 bases remaining between them. The germline V gene encodes CDR1 SGHRS and CDR2 YFSETQ. This chain's CDR3 is CASRPTINNSPLHF. The CDR3 nucleotides read TGCGCCAGCCGGCCGACAATCAATAATTCACCCCTCCACTTT.

This sequence joins TRBV4-1 and TRBJ2-1; D might be TRBD1 or TRBD2, each matching 6 bases. V lost 1 base to trimming and J lost 7 bases, with 8 bases between them. The length of the CDR3 is 13 residues. The V gene's germline CDR1 is MGHRA and CDR2 YSYEKL. CDR3 sequence (DNA): TGCGCCAGCAGCCAAGGGGGGGCAAATGAGCAGTTCTTC. Translating it yields CASSQGGANEQFF.

This clonotype was seen a handful of times. The chain employs TRBV4-3 and TRBJ2-7; the match to TRBD2 covers 7 bases. This CDR3 region has 14 residues. Germline lookup yields CDR1 LGHNA and CDR2 YSLEER. V dropped 0 bases and J dropped 7; count of bases not matched to a gene: 6. The CDR3: CASSQDPLGGEQYF. Written as DNA, the CDR3 is TGCGCCAGCAGCCAAGATCCGTTGGGAGGGGAGCAGTACTTC.

The V and J genes are TRBV6-5 and TRBJ1-6; 8 nucleotides agree with TRBD1. From germline, CDR1 is MNHEY and CDR2 SVGAGI. The CDR3 loop spans 17 amino acids. V was clipped by 2 bases and J by 4 bases; unmatched bases: 7. CDR3 sequence (DNA): TGTGCCAGCAGTTACCAGCAGGGGGCCACGTATAATTCACCCCTCCACTTT. Its protein product is CASSYQQGATYNSPLHF.

The chain employs TRBV6-5 and TRBJ2-7; tentative D call: TRBD1 (5 bases). Trimming took 7 bases from V and 0 from J, leaving 13 bases between them. Germline lookup yields CDR1 MNHEY and CDR2 SVGAGI. The CDR3 length is 14 residues. CDR3 nucleotides: TGTGCCAGCACCAGGACATGGGGCTCCTACGAGCAGTACTTC. Translation: CASTRTWGSYEQYF.

The J gene is TRBJ2-3, the V gene TRBV12-3 or TRBV12-4; D may be TRBD2 (6 bases). V was shortened by 3 bases and J by 5 bases, with 12 bases between the two germline ends. The CDR3 is made up of 14 amino acids. CDR3 loop: CASSFSGGIDTQYF. The CDR3 nucleotides are TGTGCCAGCAGTTTCTCCGGGGGTATAGATACGCAGTATTTT.

This clonotype was observed at least ten times. The V gene is TRBV5-6, the J gene TRBJ2-3; D gene uncertain. The length of the CDR3 is 13 residues. Trimming removed 3 bases from V and 1 base from J, with 6 bases in between. Germline V CDR1 and CDR2: SGHDT, YYEEEE. CDR3 DNA: TGTGCCAGCAGCTCGTTGGGCACAGATACGCAGTATTTT. This translates into CASSSLGTDTQYF.

The J gene is TRBJ1-2, the V gene TRBV20-1; the match to TRBD1 covers 8 bases. The CDR3 loop spans 17 amino acids. The V gene's germline CDR1 is DFQATT and CDR2 SNEGSKA (reference sequence). The V and J ends lost 0 bases and 2 bases, in that order; junction bases with no gene match: 11. CDR3 bases: TGCAGTGCTAGAGATAGGTACAGGGGGAATTTGAACTATGGCTACACCTTC. It yields the protein CSARDRYRGNLNYGYTF.

The CDR3 is CASKDDGGTNTEAFF. In DNA form, the CDR3 reads TGTGCCAGCAAAGACGACGGGGGAACGAACACTGAAGCTTTCTTT. The chain joins TRBV6-1 to TRBJ1-1; weak D call: TRBD1 (5 bases). The CDR3 is made up of 15 amino acids. Germline assignment: CDR1 MNHNS and CDR2 SASEGT. V was clipped by 7 bases and J by 1 base, with 16 bases between them.

The chain has TRBV6-4 and TRBJ2-1; 7 bases agree with TRBD2. Germline loops: CDR1 MRHNA, CDR2 SNTAGT. V lost 1 base to trimming and J lost 6 bases; unmatched junction nucleotides: 9. The CDR3 spans 16 residues. CDR3 nucleotides: TGTGCCAGCAGTGACTGGGCTAGCGGAGGTCCCAATGAGCAGTTCTTC. Translation: CASSDWASGGPNEQFF.

The V gene is TRBV10-3, the J gene TRBJ2-5; 8 bases fit TRBD2. Germline lookup yields CDR1 ENHRY and CDR2 SYGVKD. The CDR3 length is 18 residues. J gave up 2 bases and V 3 bases, and 14 bases lay outside the gene matches. CDR3 in amino acids: CAISEGWIAGSPQETQYF. CDR3 in DNA: TGTGCCATCAGTGAAGGATGGATAGCGGGGAGCCCACAAGAGACCCAGTACTTC.

This chain joins TRBV6-5 and TRBJ2-3; D is ambiguous. Per the germline V gene, CDR1 is MNHEY and CDR2 is SVGAGI. Trimming removed 8 bases from V and 3 bases from J, with 12 bases in between. The CDR3 is 13 residues long. The CDR3 reads CASLGIETDTQYF. The CDR3, as DNA: TGTGCCAGCCTGGGAATCGAGACAGATACGCAGTATTTT.

V gene TRBV29-1 combines with J gene TRBJ1-1, with 7 bases fitting TRBD1. CDR1 and CDR2 from the germline V gene are SQVTM and ANQGSEA. Unmatched junction bases numbered 4, after V lost 3 bases and J lost 0 bases. This CDR3 is built from 14 residues. The CDR3 nucleotides read TGCAGCGTTGATGGGACAGTAATGAACACTGAAGCTTTCTTT. It encodes CSVDGTVMNTEAFF.

This clonotype was seen only a few times. The rearrangement joins TRBV7-9 to TRBJ1-2, with 8 bases aligning to TRBD1. With V trimmed by 5 bases and J by 4 bases, 6 bases remained unmatched. CDR3 length equals 14 residues. Germline V lookup: CDR1 SEHNR, CDR2 FQNEAQ (reference sequence). Written as DNA, the CDR3 is TGTGCCAGCAGCCCGACAGGGGCAGGCTATGGCTACACCTTC. Translating it yields CASSPTGAGYGYTF. Based on the CDR3 plus reference TRBV7-9 and TRBJ1-2, the full variable domain is DTGVSQNPRHKITKRGQNVTFRCDPISEHNRLYWYRQTLGQGPEFLTYFQNEAQLEKSRLLSDRFSAERPKGSFSTLEIQRTEQGDSAMYLCASSPTGAGYGYTFGSGTRLTVV.

This clonotype has only a few counts. The rearrangement uses TRBV12-3 or TRBV12-4 and TRBJ2-3; maybe TRBD2 (6 bases). Trimming took 6 bases from V and 0 from J, leaving 13 bases between them. This CDR3 is built from 15 residues. CDR3 in amino acids: CASSLVAVSTDTQYF. CDR3 in DNA: TGTGCCAGCAGCCTCGTAGCGGTTAGCACAGATACGCAGTATTTT.

In its sample, this clonotype was seen a few times. CDR3 protein: CSVVSGGSNTGELFF. In DNA, the CDR3 is TGCAGCGTTGTTAGCGGGGGGTCGAACACCGGGGAGCTGTTTTTT. V usage is TRBV29-1 and J usage is TRBJ2-2; 10 bases line up with TRBD2. The germline V gene has CDR1 SQVTM and CDR2 ANQGSEA. Germline trimming cut 4 bases from V and 0 bases from J; bases unmatched to any gene: 2. The CDR3 is made up of 15 amino acids.

This clonotype came up a few times. The chain couples TRBV20-1 to TRBJ2-3; 8 bases agree with TRBD2. This CDR3 region has 17 residues. The trim removed 0 bases at V and 2 bases at J, leaving 10 bases unmatched. Germline loops: CDR1 DFQATT, CDR2 SNEGSKA (reference sequence). The CDR3 spells CSARDYGLADYTDTQYF. The CDR3 DNA sequence: TGCAGTGCTAGAGATTACGGACTAGCCGACTACACAGATACGCAGTATTTT.

In its sample, this clonotype was seen a few times. The J gene is TRBJ1-1, the V gene TRBV5-1; no firm D call. This CDR3 spans 12 amino acids. The V and J ends lost 7 bases and 1 base respectively, with 8 bases between them. Germline V gives CDR1 SGHRS, CDR2 YFSETQ. CDR3 sequence reads: CASADGNTEAFF. CDR3 sequence (DNA): TGCGCCAGCGCGGACGGGAACACTGAAGCTTTCTTT.

The rearrangement uses TRBV7-9 and TRBJ1-1; D possibly corresponds to TRBD1 (6 bases). Germline V CDR1 and CDR2: SEHNR, FQNEAQ (reference sequence). The CDR3 runs 16 residues. Trimming took off 3 bases at V and 1 base at J, with 15 bases between the two ends. DNA of the CDR3: TGTGCCAGCAGCTTGGGGGAGGGCAGGGGGAACACTGAAGCTTTCTTT. Protein sequence: CASSLGEGRGNTEAFF.

J is TRBJ2-2 and V is TRBV24-1, with D perhaps TRBD1 or TRBD2 (7 bases each). CDR3 length: 14 amino acids. Germline-derived CDR1 and CDR2 are KGHDR and SFDVKD. The V and J ends lost 2 bases and 9 bases respectively, with 12 bases between them. The chain's CDR3 is CATSDWDSGRELFF. The CDR3 region has the DNA TGTGCCACCAGTGATTGGGACAGCGGGAGGGAGCTGTTTTTT.

The CDR3 spells CASSVVDSANEQFF. CDR3 nucleotide sequence: TGTGCCAGCAGCGTAGTTGATAGCGCCAATGAGCAGTTCTTC. The chain recombines TRBV9 with TRBJ2-1; maybe TRBD2 (5 bases). Per the germline V gene, CDR1 is SGDLS and CDR2 is YYNGEE. V lost 0 bases and J lost 6, with 10 bases in between. The CDR3 covers 14 residues.

This clonotype was seen a handful of times. The chain links TRBV12-3 or TRBV12-4 to TRBJ2-2; 9 positions match TRBD1. The CDR3 has 17 amino acids. Trimming took 4 bases from V and 0 from J; bases not matched to a gene: 6. This CDR3 is CASSSGDRVANTGELFF. CDR3 nucleotide sequence: TGTGCCAGCAGTTCCGGGGACAGGGTCGCGAACACCGGGGAGCTGTTTTTT.

Of note for this clonotype: This may stem from a read error, because a much larger clone lies one nucleotide away. The gene calls are TRBV7-7 and TRBJ2-1, with 7 bases identical to TRBD2. CDR1 and CDR2 (germline): SSHAT, FNYEAQ (reference sequence). The CDR3 covers 17 residues. Here the CDR3 reads CASSLEASGNSYNEQFF. CDR3 sequence (DNA): TGTGCTAGCAGCTTAGAGGCCAGCGGGAACTCCTACAATGAGCAGTTCTTC.

The CDR3 DNA reads TGCAGTGCTAGAAACCCGACTTCTGCGTCCCTCCACTTT. Its translation: CSARNPTSASLHF. This sequence joins TRBV20-1 and TRBJ1-6, with D uncertain. V was clipped by 2 bases and J by 14 bases, with 16 bases between them. The CDR3 is made up of 13 amino acids. The germline V gene has CDR1 DFQATT and CDR2 SNEGSKA (reference sequence).

This clonotype was seen only once. The chain is built from TRBV5-4 and TRBJ2-5; TRBD2 aligns across 7 bases. V was pared by 4 bases and J by 5 bases, with 8 bases of the junction left unmatched. The CDR3 extends over 14 amino acids. CDR1 is SGHNT and CDR2 is YYREEE in the germline V gene (reference sequence). CDR3: CASSRGRERETQYF. The CDR3 DNA reads as TGTGCCAGCAGCCGGGGGAGGGAACGTGAGACCCAGTACTTC.

V and J are TRBV19 and TRBJ2-1; 8 bases fit TRBD2. The V gene end was trimmed by 4 bases and the J gene end by 6 bases; junction bases not matched to a gene: 8. Germline values: CDR1 LNHDA, CDR2 SQIVND (reference sequence). The CDR3 is made up of 15 amino acids. Here the CDR3 reads CASSTQGLASNEQFF. The CDR3 region has the DNA TGTGCCAGTAGTACACAAGGACTAGCATCCAATGAGCAGTTCTTC.